The 28 T cell receptor beta chains listed next were all sequenced from one sample in a study of T cells after yellow fever vaccination. TCRdb re-called the 5' RACE reads through MiXCR, storing one row per CDR3 protein. The sample lists some 240,000 distinct CDR3 sequences; about 5.2% were seen once. The input for sequencing was CD4+ T cells sorted from PBMCs, taken on the day of the yellow fever booster vaccination. The receptors shown here come from a man aged 18 to 35 who received the YFV17D yellow fever vaccine.

This clonotype was counted many times. The chain couples TRBV24-1 to TRBJ2-7; D not certain. CDR1 and CDR2 from the germline V gene are KGHDR and SFDVKD. This CDR3 has 14 residues. Trimming removed 4 bases from V and 3 bases from J, with 12 bases in between. The CDR3 region is CATSDTRLSYEQYF. CDR3 DNA: TGTGCCACCAGTGACACTCGCCTCAGCTACGAGCAGTACTTC.

This clonotype was picked up many times. The chain couples TRBV5-1 to TRBJ2-7; D is possibly TRBD2 (5 bases). This CDR3 is 12 amino acids long. The V end was cut by 5 bases, the J end by 6 bases, with 12 bases between. Germline CDR1 is SGHRS and CDR2 is YFSETQ. DNA of the CDR3: TGCGCCAGCAGGGCTGAGGGTCCCGAGCAGTACTTC. Translating gives CASRAEGPEQYF. Combining the CDR3 with reference TRBV5-1 and TRBJ2-7 gives the whole variable domain KAGVTQTPRYLIKTRGQQVTLSCSPISGHRSVSWYQQTPGQGLQFLFEYFSETQRNKGNFPGRFSGRQFSNSRSEMNVSTLELGDSALYLCASRAEGPEQYFGPGTRLTVT.

This clonotype was found a few times. V is TRBV5-8 and J is TRBJ2-1; no definite D call. Looked up from germline, CDR1 is SGHTS and CDR2 is YDEGEE. V was trimmed by 0 bases and J by 8 bases, leaving 15 bases between them. There are 15 residues in the CDR3. CDR3 bases: TGTGCCAGCAGCTTGGGTACAACAAAGGACGATGAGCAGTTCTTC. It codes for CASSLGTTKDDEQFF.

This clonotype was counted at least ten times. V and J are TRBV29-1 and TRBJ1-5; D remains unclear. V was trimmed by 6 bases and J by 4 bases, leaving 13 bases between them. CDR1 SQVTM and CDR2 ANQGSEA come from the germline V gene. The CDR3 extends over 13 amino acids. CDR3 DNA: TGCAGCGTAATAGGTCCGGGAAATCAGCCCCAGCATTTT. It is translated as CSVIGPGNQPQHF.

This clonotype has at least ten counts. The chain links TRBV9 to TRBJ2-3; D call uncertain. V lost 0 bases to trimming and J lost 0 bases, with 11 bases between them. CDR3 length equals 16 residues. CDR1 SGDLS and CDR2 YYNGEE come from the germline V gene. In nucleotides, the CDR3 is TGTGCCAGCAGCGTAGATCCGTTCACTAGCACAGATACGCAGTATTTT. It is translated as CASSVDPFTSTDTQYF.

The table lists this clonotype with a few counts. This chain uses TRBV5-1 with TRBJ1-6, with a weak D call TRBD1 (5 bases). V was shortened by 4 bases and J by 5 bases, with 16 bases between the two germline ends. Germline V gene sequence: CDR1 SGHRS, CDR2 YFSETQ. The CDR3 has 16 amino acids. CDR3 nucleotide sequence: TGCGCCAGCAGCCCGTCCGGAGACAGTGATAATTCACCCCTCCACTTT. It specifies CASSPSGDSDNSPLHF. Full variable domain (missing parts from reference TRBV5-1 and TRBJ1-6): KAGVTQTPRYLIKTRGQQVTLSCSPISGHRSVSWYQQTPGQGLQFLFEYFSETQRNKGNFPGRFSGRQFSNSRSEMNVSTLELGDSALYLCASSPSGDSDNSPLHFGNGTRLTVT.

In the case of this clonotype: This may be a read error: a much more frequent sequence differs by one nucleotide. V gene TRBV7-9 combines with J gene TRBJ2-3; D is unresolved. The CDR3 loop spans 11 amino acids. Trimming cost V 7 bases and J 2 bases, with 4 bases left between them. The germline CDR1 and CDR2 sequences are SEHNR and FQNEAQ (reference sequence). CDR3 loop: CASTSTDTQYF. CDR3 in DNA: TGTGCCAGCACCTCCACAGATACGCAGTATTTT.

The rearrangement uses TRBV19 and TRBJ2-4; no clear D gene. CDR1 is LNHDA, CDR2 SQIVND, per germline (reference sequence). This CDR3 is 9 amino acids long. V lost 11 bases, J lost 12 bases, and 11 bases lay in between. The CDR3 DNA reads as TGTGCCTTGCGACGGCCTCAGTACTTC. Translating it yields CALRRPQYF.

V and J are TRBV6-5 and TRBJ2-6; no firm D call. The CDR3 loop spans 17 amino acids. V lost 2 bases to trimming and J lost 0 bases, with 11 bases between them. In germline, CDR1 is MNHEY, CDR2 SVGAGI. CDR3 in amino acids: CASSYATVNSGANVLTF. DNA for the CDR3: TGTGCCAGCAGTTACGCGACTGTGAACTCTGGGGCCAACGTCCTGACTTTC.

Many counts were recorded for this clonotype. The chain employs TRBV20-1 and TRBJ2-5, with D hard to call. V dropped 5 bases and J dropped 4 bases, with 11 bases sitting between them. CDR3 length: 12 residues. Germline lookup yields CDR1 DFQATT and CDR2 SNEGSKA (reference sequence). The CDR3: CSASDVGETQYF. CDR3 DNA: TGCAGTGCTTCGGACGTGGGAGAGACCCAGTACTTC.

The chain has TRBV20-1 and TRBJ2-7; 8 bases map to TRBD1. V shed 0 bases and J 2 bases; nucleotides not matched to a gene: 6. Germline lookup yields CDR1 DFQATT and CDR2 SNEGSKA (reference sequence). The length of the CDR3 is 15 residues. This CDR3 reads CSARDLGQGTYEQYF. The CDR3 nucleotides read TGCAGTGCTAGAGATCTAGGACAGGGAACCTACGAGCAGTACTTC.

This clonotype was seen a handful of times. The rearrangement joins TRBV18 to TRBJ2-2; D call uncertain. CDR1 and CDR2 from the germline V gene are KGHSH and LQKENI. V gave up 2 bases and J gave up 6 bases, with 7 bases separating them. The CDR3 has 13 residues. CDR3 in DNA: TGTGCCAGCTCACCAATCGCCTCCGGGGAGCTGTTTTTT. Its translation: CASSPIASGELFF.

This clonotype turned up a few times. The chain uses TRBV14 and TRBJ1-4; D is unclear. Per germline, CDR1 SGHDN and CDR2 FVKESK. This CDR3 spans 12 amino acids. The V gene lost 6 bases and the J gene lost 8 bases, with 10 bases spanning the gap. Here the CDR3 reads CASSYPGEKLFF. The CDR3 coding sequence is TGTGCCAGCAGTTACCCCGGAGAAAAACTGTTTTTT.

Concerning this clonotype itself: A much more abundant neighbour one base away suggests this may be a read error. This rearrangement joins TRBV4-3 to TRBJ2-1, with TRBD1 as a possible D gene (6 bases). V was cut by 1 base and J by 2 bases, with 9 bases left in between. The CDR3 spans 15 residues. CDR1 is LGHNA and CDR2 is YSLEER in the germline V gene. The CDR3 spells CASSQGAGAYNEQFF. CDR3 nucleotides: TGCGCCAGCAGCCAAGGGGCAGGGGCCTACAATGAGCAGTTCTTC.

This clonotype was seen at least ten times. The rearrangement joins TRBV11-2 to TRBJ1-1; D ambiguous. The CDR3 is 15 amino acids. Trimming removed 5 bases at V and 2 bases at J, with 15 bases between. The germline V gene encodes CDR1 SGHAT and CDR2 FQNNGV. CDR3 bases: TGTGCCAGCAGCCGGAGTGGTAGGCCCAACACTGAAGCTTTCTTT. It yields the protein CASSRSGRPNTEAFF.

The chain recombines TRBV12-3 or TRBV12-4 with TRBJ1-2, with 8 bases identical to TRBD1. CDR3 length: 14 amino acids. The V segment lost 6 bases and the J segment 7 bases; nucleotides outside the gene matches: 10. CDR3 nucleotide sequence: TGTGCCAGCAGCCCGGACAGGGTATATGGTGGCTACACCTTC. Encoded protein: CASSPDRVYGGYTF.

The V and J genes are TRBV12-3 or TRBV12-4 and TRBJ2-7; D perhaps matches TRBD1 (5 bases). There are 10 residues in the CDR3. Trimming shortened V by 7 bases and J by 7 bases, and 8 bases separated the two germline ends. This CDR3 is CASTRTEQYV. DNA for the CDR3: TGTGCCAGCACGAGGACAGAGCAGTACGTC.

A few counts support this clonotype. The chain is built from TRBV6-5 and TRBJ1-6; D gene unclear. The germline gives CDR1 MNHEY, CDR2 SVGAGI. Trimming took 4 bases from V and 9 from J, leaving 16 bases between them. This CDR3 has 15 residues. CDR3 bases: TGTGCCAGCAGTTCGAACCCGACGGACCCTTCACCCCTCCACTTT. Protein sequence: CASSSNPTDPSPLHF.

The chain joins TRBV5-6 to TRBJ1-5; D might be TRBD1 (5 bases). The CDR3 has 20 residues. V was trimmed by 7 bases and J by 0 bases, leaving 29 bases between them. Germline loops: CDR1 SGHDT, CDR2 YYEEEE. CDR3 sequence reads: CASRIWGGPLSDYSNQPQHF. The DNA for the CDR3 is TGTGCCAGCCGCATCTGGGGCGGTCCACTTTCTGATTATAGCAATCAGCCCCAGCATTTT.

This clonotype was observed a few times. The chain links TRBV4-1 to TRBJ2-5; D is uncertain. There are 13 residues in the CDR3. The germline V gene encodes CDR1 MGHRA and CDR2 YSYEKL. V lost 1 base, J lost 5 bases, and 8 bases lay in between. The chain's CDR3 is CASSQAGLETQYF. The CDR3 DNA reads TGCGCCAGCAGCCAAGCTGGGTTGGAGACCCAGTACTTC.

This clonotype was counted ten times or more. The chain has TRBV19 and TRBJ2-3; D is unresolved. The V end lost 3 bases, the J end lost 4 bases, and 8 bases lay between the germline ends. The CDR3 totals 13 residues. Germline V gene lookup returns CDR1 LNHDA and CDR2 SQIVND (reference sequence). The CDR3 is CASSINIADTQYF. In DNA form, the CDR3 reads TGTGCCAGTAGTATCAATATTGCAGATACGCAGTATTTT.

There are a few counts of this clonotype. The chain uses TRBV7-6 and TRBJ2-1; TRBD2 agrees at 7 bases. With 2 bases clipped from V and 2 bases from J, the junction kept 18 bases outside the gene matches. The CDR3 covers 20 residues. The germline CDR1 and CDR2 sequences are SGHVS and FNYEAQ. The CDR3, as DNA: TGTGCCAGCAGCTTAAGTATGAGAGGGAGGGGACTATCCCCCTACAATGAGCAGTTCTTC. Translating gives CASSLSMRGRGLSPYNEQFF.

This clonotype was counted a few times. The chain links TRBV29-1 to TRBJ1-2; 9 bases line up with TRBD1. The CDR3 has 14 amino acids. Germline trimming cut 3 bases from V and 4 bases from J; bases unmatched to any gene: 6. CDR1 and CDR2 from the germline V gene are SQVTM and ANQGSEA. Written as DNA, the CDR3 is TGCAGCGTTGACTACAGGGGGCTGGGCTATGGCTACACCTTC. As protein: CSVDYRGLGYGYTF.

The V and J genes are TRBV5-1 and TRBJ1-2; TRBD1 matches at 7 bases. This CDR3 has 15 amino acids. V dropped 4 bases and J dropped 3; count of bases not matched to a gene: 9. Germline loops: CDR1 SGHRS, CDR2 YFSETQ. This chain's CDR3 is CASSPSLGGHYGYTF. The CDR3 nucleotides are TGCGCCAGCAGCCCCTCCCTAGGGGGCCACTATGGCTACACCTTC.

This clonotype was detected a few times. The chain carries TRBV11-2 and TRBJ2-5; no firm D call. Per germline, CDR1 SGHAT and CDR2 FQNNGV. This CDR3 is 15 amino acids long. V lost 1 base and J lost 9, with 18 bases in between. The CDR3 here is CASSLGSATPESQYF. The CDR3 coding sequence is TGTGCCAGCAGCTTAGGATCAGCCACCCCGGAGTCCCAGTACTTC.

This clonotype has a handful of counts. The V gene is TRBV6-2 or TRBV6-3, the J gene TRBJ2-4; 7 nucleotides agree with TRBD1. In germline, CDR1 is MNHEY, CDR2 SVGEGT. V was pared by 11 bases and J by 6 bases, with 4 bases of the junction left unmatched. The CDR3 runs to 11 residues. In DNA, the CDR3 is TGTGCCGCTAGACAGGGAAACATTCAGTACTTC. Translated, it gives CAARQGNIQYF.

This chain joins TRBV2 and TRBJ2-7, with D maybe TRBD1 (5 bases). The CDR3 is 13 amino acids. V was clipped by 5 bases and J by 3 bases, with 11 bases between them. From germline, CDR1 is SNHLY and CDR2 FYNNEI. The CDR3 DNA sequence: TGTGCCAGCAGTAGTCTCGACAGCTACGAGCAGTACGTC. It encodes CASSSLDSYEQYV.

In this sample, this clonotype turned up a few times. The chain is built from TRBV4-1 and TRBJ2-7; perhaps TRBD1 as D (5 bases). Germline loops: CDR1 MGHRA, CDR2 YSYEKL. The CDR3 runs 14 residues. Deletions cut 0 bases from V and 2 bases from J, with 8 bases between. The CDR3 region is CASSQDGRAYEQYF. CDR3 nucleotides: TGCGCCAGCAGCCAAGATGGCAGGGCCTACGAGCAGTACTTC.